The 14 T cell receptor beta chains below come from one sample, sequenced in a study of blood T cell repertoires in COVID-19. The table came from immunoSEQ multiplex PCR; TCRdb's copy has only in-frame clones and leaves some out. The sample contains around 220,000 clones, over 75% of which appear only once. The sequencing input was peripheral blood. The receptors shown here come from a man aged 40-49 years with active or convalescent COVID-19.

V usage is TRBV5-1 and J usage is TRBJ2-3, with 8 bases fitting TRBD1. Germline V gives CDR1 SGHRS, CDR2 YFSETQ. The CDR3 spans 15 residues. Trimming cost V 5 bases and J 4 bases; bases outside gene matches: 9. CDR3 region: CASSPGGPGPDTQYF. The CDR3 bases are TGCGCCAGCAGTCCAGGGGGCCCTGGTCCAGATACGCAGTATTTT.

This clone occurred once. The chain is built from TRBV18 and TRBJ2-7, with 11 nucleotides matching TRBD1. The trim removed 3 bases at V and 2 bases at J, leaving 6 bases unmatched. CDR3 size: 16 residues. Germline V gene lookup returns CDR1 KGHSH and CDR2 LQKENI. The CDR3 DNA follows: TGTGCCAGCTCACCTGGCAGGACAGGGGGCACCTACGAGCAGTACTTC. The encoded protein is CASSPGRTGGTYEQYF.

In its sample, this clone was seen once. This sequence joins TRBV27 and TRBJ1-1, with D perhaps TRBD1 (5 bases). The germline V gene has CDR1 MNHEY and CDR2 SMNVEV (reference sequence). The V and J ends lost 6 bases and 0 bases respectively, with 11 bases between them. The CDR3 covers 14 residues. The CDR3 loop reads CASREQTVNTEAFF. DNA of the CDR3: TGTGCCAGCAGAGAACAGACAGTGAACACTGAAGCTTTCTTT.

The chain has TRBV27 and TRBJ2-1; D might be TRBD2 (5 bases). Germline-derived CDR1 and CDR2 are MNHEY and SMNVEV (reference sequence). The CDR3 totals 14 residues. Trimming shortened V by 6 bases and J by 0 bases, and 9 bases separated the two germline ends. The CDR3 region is CASRIGLSYNEQFF. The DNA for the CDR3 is TGTGCCAGCAGGATAGGACTCTCCTACAATGAGCAGTTCTTC.

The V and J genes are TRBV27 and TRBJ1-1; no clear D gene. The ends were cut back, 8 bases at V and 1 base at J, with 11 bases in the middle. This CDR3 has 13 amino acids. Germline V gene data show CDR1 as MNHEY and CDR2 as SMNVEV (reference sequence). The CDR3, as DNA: TGTGCCAGCGCGCTAGCCGGGAACACTGAAGCTTTCTTT. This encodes CASALAGNTEAFF.

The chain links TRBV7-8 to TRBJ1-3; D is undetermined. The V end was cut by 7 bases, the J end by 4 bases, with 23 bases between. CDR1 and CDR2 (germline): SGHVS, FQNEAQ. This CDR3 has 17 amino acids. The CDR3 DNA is TGTGCCAGCACCCTATCTCCGGGGAGCCCGGACGGAAACACCATATATTTT. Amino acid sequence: CASTLSPGSPDGNTIYF. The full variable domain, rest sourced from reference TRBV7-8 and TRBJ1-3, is GAGVSQSPRYKVAKRGQDVALRCDPISGHVSLFWYQQALGQGPEFLTYFQNEAQLDKSGLPSDRFFAERPEGSVSTLKIQRTQQEDSAVYLCASTLSPGSPDGNTIYFGEGSWLTVV.

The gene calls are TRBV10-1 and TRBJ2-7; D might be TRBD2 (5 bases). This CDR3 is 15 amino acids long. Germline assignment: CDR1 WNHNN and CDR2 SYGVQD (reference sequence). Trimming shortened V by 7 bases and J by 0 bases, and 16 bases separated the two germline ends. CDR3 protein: CASISGEQTSYEQYF. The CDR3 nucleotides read TGCGCCAGCATCTCCGGGGAGCAAACCTCCTACGAGCAGTACTTC.

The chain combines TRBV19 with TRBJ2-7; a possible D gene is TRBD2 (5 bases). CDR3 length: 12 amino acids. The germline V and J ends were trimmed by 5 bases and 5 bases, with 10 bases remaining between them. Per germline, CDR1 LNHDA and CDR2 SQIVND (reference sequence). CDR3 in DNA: TGTGCCAGTAGTCACGGGCGGGACGAGCAGTACTTC. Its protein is CASSHGRDEQYF.

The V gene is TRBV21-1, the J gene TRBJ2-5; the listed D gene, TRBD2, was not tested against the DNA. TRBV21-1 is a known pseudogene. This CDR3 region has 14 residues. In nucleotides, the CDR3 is TGTGCCAGCAGCAAAGGGGAGAGGGAAGAGACCCAGTACTTC. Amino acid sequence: CASSKGEREETQYF.

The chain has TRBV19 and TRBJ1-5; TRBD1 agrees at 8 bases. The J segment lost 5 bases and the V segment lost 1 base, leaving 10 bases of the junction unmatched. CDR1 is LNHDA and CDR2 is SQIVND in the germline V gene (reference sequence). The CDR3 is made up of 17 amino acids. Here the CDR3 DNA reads TGTGCCAGTAGTATAGTTCAGGCGCAGGGGGCTTATCAGCCCCAGCATTTT. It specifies CASSIVQAQGAYQPQHF.

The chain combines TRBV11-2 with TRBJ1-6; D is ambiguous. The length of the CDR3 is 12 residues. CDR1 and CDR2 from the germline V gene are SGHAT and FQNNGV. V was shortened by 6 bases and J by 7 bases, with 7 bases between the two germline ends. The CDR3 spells CASRLTNSPLHF. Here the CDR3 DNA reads TGTGCCAGCAGGTTAACAAATTCACCCCTCCACTTT.

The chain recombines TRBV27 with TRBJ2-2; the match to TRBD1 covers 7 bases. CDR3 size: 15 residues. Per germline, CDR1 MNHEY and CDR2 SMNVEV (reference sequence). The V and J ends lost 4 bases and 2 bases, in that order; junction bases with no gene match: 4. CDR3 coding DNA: TGTGCCAGCAGTTCCGACAGGGAAAACACCGGGGAGCTGTTTTTT. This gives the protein CASSSDRENTGELFF.

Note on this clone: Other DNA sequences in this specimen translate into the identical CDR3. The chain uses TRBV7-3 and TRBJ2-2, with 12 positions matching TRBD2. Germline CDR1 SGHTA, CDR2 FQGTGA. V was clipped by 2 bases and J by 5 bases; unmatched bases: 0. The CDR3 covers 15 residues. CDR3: CASSLGLAGTGELFF. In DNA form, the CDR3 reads TGTGCCAGCAGCTTAGGACTAGCGGGGACCGGGGAGCTGTTTTTT.

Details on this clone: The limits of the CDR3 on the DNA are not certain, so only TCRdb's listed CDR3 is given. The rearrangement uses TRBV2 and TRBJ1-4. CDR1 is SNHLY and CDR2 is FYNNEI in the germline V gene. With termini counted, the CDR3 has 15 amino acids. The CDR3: CASTTRTGGMKNCFF.